This T cell receptor beta chain was sequenced for a study of blood T cell repertoires in COVID-19. Background on the study: Researchers got acute and convalescent COVID-19 samples from the United States, Italy and Spain.

The germline gives CDR1 LNHDA, CDR2 SQIVND (reference sequence). The CDR3 runs to 12 residues. Between the trimmed V and J ends, which lost 8 bases and 2 bases, there was a span of 9 bases. As handled by the study authors: Estimates of nucleated cell counts were drawn from the amplification of reference gene primers. Produced via immunoSEQ multiplex PCR; TCRdb's table is partial and in-frame only. The D gene and trimming were derived from the DNA, and the V and J assignments and clone size from that table. The sample contains fewer than 500,000 clones, approximately 90% of which appear only once. Seattle researchers signed up patients amid active infection and tracked them longitudinally.

The TCR was taken from a man aged 18 to 29 with COVID-19, enrolled during active disease. Sequences were obtained from peripheral blood. The chain carries TRBV19 and TRBJ2-5; maybe TRBD1 (7 bases). CDR3 DNA sequence: TGTGCCAGTGCGGGACAGCAAGAGACCCAGTACTTC. Amino acid sequence: CASAGQQETQYF.